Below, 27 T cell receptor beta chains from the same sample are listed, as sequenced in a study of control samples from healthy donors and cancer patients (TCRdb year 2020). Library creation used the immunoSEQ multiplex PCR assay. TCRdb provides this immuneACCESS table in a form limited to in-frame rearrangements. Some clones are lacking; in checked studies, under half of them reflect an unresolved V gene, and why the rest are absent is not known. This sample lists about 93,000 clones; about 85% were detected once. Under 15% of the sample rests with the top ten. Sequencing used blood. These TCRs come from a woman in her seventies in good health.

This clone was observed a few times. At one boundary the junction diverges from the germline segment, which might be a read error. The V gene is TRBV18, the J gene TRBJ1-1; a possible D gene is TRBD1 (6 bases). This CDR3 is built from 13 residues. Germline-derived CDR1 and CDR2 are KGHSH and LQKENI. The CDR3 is CASSRTRDTEAFF. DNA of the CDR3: TGTGCCAGCTCACGGACCCGGGACACAGAAGCTTTCTTT.

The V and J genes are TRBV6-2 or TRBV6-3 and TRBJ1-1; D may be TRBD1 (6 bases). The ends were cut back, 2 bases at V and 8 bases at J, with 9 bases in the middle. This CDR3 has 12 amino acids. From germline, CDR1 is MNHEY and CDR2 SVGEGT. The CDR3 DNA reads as TGTGCCAGCAGTTACCTCAGGGGAGAAGCTTTCTTT. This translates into CASSYLRGEAFF.

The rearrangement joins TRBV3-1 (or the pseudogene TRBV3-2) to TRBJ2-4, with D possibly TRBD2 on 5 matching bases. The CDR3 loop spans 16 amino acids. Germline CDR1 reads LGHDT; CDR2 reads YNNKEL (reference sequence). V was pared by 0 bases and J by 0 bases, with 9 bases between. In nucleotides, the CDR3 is TGTGCCAGCAGCCAAGACGGTGGACTAGCCAAAAACATTCAGTACTTC. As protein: CASSQDGGLAKNIQYF.

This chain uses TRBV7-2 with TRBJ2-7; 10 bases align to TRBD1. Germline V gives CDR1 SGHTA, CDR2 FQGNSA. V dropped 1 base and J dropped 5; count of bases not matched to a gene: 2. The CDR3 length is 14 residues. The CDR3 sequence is CASSLGDRGHEQYF. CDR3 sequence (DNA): TGTGCCAGCAGCTTAGGGGACAGGGGCCACGAGCAGTACTTC.

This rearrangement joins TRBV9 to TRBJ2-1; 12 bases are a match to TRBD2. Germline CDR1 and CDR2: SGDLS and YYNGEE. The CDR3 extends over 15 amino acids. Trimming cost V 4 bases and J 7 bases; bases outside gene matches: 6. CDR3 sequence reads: CASSLRLAGVNEQFF. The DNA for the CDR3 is TGTGCCAGCAGCCTCCGACTAGCGGGAGTGAATGAGCAGTTCTTC.

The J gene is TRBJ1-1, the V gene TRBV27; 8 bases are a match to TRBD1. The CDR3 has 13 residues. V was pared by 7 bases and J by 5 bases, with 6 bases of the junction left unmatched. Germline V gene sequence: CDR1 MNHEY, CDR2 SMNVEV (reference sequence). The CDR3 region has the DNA TGTGCCAGCACCAGGGGGCCGGGGACTGAAGCTTTCTTT. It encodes CASTRGPGTEAFF.

The DNA for the CDR3 is TGTGCCAGCAGCGGCAGGGTTAACACTGAAGCTTTCTTT. This sequence encodes CASSGRVNTEAFF. The chain combines TRBV5-4 with TRBJ1-1, with D possibly TRBD1 on 5 matching bases. In germline, CDR1 is SGHNT, CDR2 YYREEE (reference sequence). Trimming stripped 4 bases from V and 2 bases from J, with 9 bases between. This CDR3 is built from 13 residues.

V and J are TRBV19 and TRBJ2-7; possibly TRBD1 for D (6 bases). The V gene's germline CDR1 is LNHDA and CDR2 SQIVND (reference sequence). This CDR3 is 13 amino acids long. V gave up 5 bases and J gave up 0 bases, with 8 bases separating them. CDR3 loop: CASSGDTSYEQYF. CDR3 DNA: TGTGCCAGTAGTGGGGACACCTCCTACGAGCAGTACTTC.

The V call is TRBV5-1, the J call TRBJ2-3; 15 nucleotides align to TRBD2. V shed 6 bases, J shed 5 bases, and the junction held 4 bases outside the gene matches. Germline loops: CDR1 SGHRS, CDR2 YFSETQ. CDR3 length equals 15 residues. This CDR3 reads CASNGLAGGQDTQYF. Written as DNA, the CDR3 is TGCGCCAGCAATGGACTAGCGGGGGGGCAAGATACGCAGTATTTT.

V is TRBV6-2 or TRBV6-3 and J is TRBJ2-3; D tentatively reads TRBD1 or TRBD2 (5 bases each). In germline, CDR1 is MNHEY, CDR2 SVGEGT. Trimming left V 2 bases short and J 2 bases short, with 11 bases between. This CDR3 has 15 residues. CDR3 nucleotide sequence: TGTGCCAGCAGTTACCGGGACCCATACACAGATACGCAGTATTTT. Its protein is CASSYRDPYTDTQYF.

The CDR3 reads CATSRDGDRVYSPLHF. CDR3 coding DNA: TGTGCCACCAGCAGAGATGGGGACAGGGTATATTCACCCCTCCACTTT. The chain is built from TRBV15 and TRBJ1-6, with TRBD1 matching 9 bases. The CDR3 is made up of 16 amino acids. Per germline, CDR1 LNHNV and CDR2 YYDKDF (reference sequence). The J segment lost 8 bases and the V segment lost 0 bases, leaving 5 bases of the junction unmatched.

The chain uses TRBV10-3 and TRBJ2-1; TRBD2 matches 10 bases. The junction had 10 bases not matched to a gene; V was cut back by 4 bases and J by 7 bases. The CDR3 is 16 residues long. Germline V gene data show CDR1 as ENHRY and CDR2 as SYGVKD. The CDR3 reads CAISGDLAGGWNEQFF. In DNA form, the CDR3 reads TGTGCCATCAGTGGGGATTTAGCGGGAGGTTGGAATGAGCAGTTCTTC.

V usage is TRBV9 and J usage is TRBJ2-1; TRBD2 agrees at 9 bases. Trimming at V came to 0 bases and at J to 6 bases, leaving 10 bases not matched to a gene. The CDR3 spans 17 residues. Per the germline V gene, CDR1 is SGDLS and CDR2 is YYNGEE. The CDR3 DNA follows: TGTGCCAGCAGCGTAGAAACTAGCGGGCGCCACCTCAATGAGCAGTTCTTC. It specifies CASSVETSGRHLNEQFF.

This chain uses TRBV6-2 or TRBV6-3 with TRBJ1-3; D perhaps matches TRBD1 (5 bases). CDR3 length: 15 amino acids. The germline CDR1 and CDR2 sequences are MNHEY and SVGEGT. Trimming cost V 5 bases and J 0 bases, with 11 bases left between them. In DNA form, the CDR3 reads TGTGCCAGCAGTGACTTTCAGGGCTCTGGAAACACCATATATTTT. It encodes CASSDFQGSGNTIYF.

CDR3 DNA: TGTGCCTGGAGCGCGACAGGGGTCTACGAGCAGTACTTC. Translating gives CAWSATGVYEQYF. J is TRBJ2-7 and V is TRBV30; 8 nucleotides match TRBD1. J was trimmed by 3 bases and V by 3 bases; bases with no gene match: 4. CDR3 size: 13 residues. CDR1 is GTSNPN, CDR2 SVGIG, per germline (reference sequence).

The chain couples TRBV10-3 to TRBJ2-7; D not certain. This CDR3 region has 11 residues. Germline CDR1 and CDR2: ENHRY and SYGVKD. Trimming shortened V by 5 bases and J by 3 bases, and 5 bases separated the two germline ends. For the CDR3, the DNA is TGTGCCATCAGTCAGGACTACGAGCAGTACTTC. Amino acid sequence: CAISQDYEQYF.

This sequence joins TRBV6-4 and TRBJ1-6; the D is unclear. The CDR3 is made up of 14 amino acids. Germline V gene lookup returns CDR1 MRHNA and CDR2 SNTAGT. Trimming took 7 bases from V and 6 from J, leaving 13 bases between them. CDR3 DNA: TGTGCCAGCACCCCCTCGCCGGGTAATTCACCCCTCCACTTT. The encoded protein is CASTPSPGNSPLHF.

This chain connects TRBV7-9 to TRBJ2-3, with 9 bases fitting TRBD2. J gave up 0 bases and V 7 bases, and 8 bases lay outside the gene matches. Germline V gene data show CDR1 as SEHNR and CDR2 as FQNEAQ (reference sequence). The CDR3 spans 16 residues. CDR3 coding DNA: TGTGCCAGCATCTACAGCGGGGGGACTAGCACAGATACGCAGTATTTT. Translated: CASIYSGGTSTDTQYF.

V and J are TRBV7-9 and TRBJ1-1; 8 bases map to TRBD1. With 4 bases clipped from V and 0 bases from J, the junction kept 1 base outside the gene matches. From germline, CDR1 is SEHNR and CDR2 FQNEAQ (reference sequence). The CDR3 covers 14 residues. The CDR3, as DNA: TGTGCCAGCAGCTGGGACAGGTTGAACACTGAAGCTTTCTTT. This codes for CASSWDRLNTEAFF.

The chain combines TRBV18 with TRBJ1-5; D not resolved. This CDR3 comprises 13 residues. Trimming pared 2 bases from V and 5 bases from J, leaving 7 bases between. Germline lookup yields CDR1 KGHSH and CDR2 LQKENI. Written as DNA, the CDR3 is TGTGCCAGCTCACCAACCATGGATCAGCCCCAGCATTTT. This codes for CASSPTMDQPQHF.

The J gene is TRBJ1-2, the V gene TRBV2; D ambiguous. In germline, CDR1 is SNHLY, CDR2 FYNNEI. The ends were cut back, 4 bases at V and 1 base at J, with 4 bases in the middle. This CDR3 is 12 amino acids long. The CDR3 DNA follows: TGTGCCAGCAGTGCGAATAACTATGGCTACACCTTC. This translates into CASSANNYGYTF.

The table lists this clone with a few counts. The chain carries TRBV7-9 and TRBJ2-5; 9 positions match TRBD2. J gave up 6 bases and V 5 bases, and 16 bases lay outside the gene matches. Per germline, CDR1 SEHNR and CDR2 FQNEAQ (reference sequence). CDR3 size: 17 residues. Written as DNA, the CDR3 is TGTGCCAGCAGCCCCAGGAGTAGCGGGAGAAGTCGGAAGACCCAGTACTTC. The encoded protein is CASSPRSSGRSRKTQYF.

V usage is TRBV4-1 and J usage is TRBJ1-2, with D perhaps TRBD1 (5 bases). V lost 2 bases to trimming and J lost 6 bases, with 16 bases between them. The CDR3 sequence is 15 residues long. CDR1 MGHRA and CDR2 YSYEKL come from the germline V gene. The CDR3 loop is CASSQPMGGWDGYTF. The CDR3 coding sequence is TGCGCCAGCAGCCAACCCATGGGGGGGTGGGATGGCTACACCTTC.

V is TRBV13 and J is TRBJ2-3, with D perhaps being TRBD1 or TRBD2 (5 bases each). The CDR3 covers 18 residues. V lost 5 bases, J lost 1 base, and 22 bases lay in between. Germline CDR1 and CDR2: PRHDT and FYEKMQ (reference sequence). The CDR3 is CASSPRDPGWGGTDTQYF. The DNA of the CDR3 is TGTGCCAGCAGCCCCCGGGACCCGGGGTGGGGTGGCACAGATACGCAGTATTTT.

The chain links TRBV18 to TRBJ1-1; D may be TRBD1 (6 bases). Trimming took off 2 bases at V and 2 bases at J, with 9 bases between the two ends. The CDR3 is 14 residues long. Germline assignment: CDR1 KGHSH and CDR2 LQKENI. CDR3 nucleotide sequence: TGTGCCAGCTCACCAATGGGGACAAACACTGAAGCTTTCTTT. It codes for CASSPMGTNTEAFF.

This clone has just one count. The CDR3 DNA reads as TGTGCCAGCAGCCTCCCACGAGGGGGAAACGTCGCCGGGGAGCTGTTTTTT. Protein sequence: CASSLPRGGNVAGELFF. The chain couples TRBV9 to TRBJ2-2; weak D call: TRBD1 (6 bases). Germline lookup yields CDR1 SGDLS and CDR2 YYNGEE. This CDR3 region has 17 residues. V was pared by 4 bases and J by 6 bases, with 22 bases between. Together with reference TRBV9 and TRBJ2-2, the CDR3 gives the full variable domain: DSGVTQTPKHLITATGQRVTLRCSPRSGDLSVYWYQQSLDQGLQFLIQYYNGEERAKGNILERFSAQQFPDLHSELNLSSLELGDSALYFCASSLPRGGNVAGELFFGEGSRLTVL.

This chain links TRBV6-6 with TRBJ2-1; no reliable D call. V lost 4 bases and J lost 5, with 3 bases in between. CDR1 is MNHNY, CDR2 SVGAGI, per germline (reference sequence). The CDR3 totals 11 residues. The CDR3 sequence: CASSLDNEQFF. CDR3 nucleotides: TGTGCCAGCAGTTTAGACAATGAGCAGTTCTTC.